This T cell receptor beta chain was recovered during a study of blood T cell repertoires in COVID-19. Whole-study context: From T cells, B-cell-depleted T cells, or PBMCs came the material, which was cDNA or gDNA.

The cohort comprised adults aged 18 to 89 years residing in 20 to 25 US areas. This clone occurred a few times. TCRdb's copy holds only in-frame clones and misses some; the assay was immunoSEQ multiplex PCR. In the table there are approximately 220,000 clones, approximately 86% of which are singletons. Germline V gene data show CDR1 as MDHEN and CDR2 as SYDVKM. This CDR3 comprises 16 residues. V dropped 3 bases and J dropped 5 bases, with 18 bases sitting between them. The V and J genes are TRBV28 and TRBJ2-3; no firm D call. Sequenced material: PBMCs or T cells enriched from blood (not recorded which). The receptor was derived from a woman in her 40s with acute COVID-19. The CDR3 is CASSFGTTPRGDTQYF. CDR3 DNA sequence: TGTGCCAGCAGTTTTGGAACCACACCACGAGGAGATACGCAGTATTTT.